Listed here are 26 T cell receptor delta chains from one sample, sequenced in a study of gamma-delta T cells after stem cell transplantation. TCRdb re-identified clones in the RT-PCR reads via CATT. The table records about 3,200 delta-chain clones, 1.7% of them present only once. Sequencing was carried out using gamma-delta T cells. The receptor source for this set is a human donor. It is not recorded whose cells these are; they may come from a transplant donor.

With regard to this clone: It is likely a read error: a sequence one base away is far more abundant. Other nucleotide sequences in the sample specify the same CDR3. The chain combines TRDV2 with TRDJ2; TRDD3 might be the D (6 bases). The CDR3 extends over 19 amino acids. Per germline, CDR1 GEAIGNYY and CDR2 EKD. CDR3 DNA sequence: TGTGCCTGCGACACCGTGGGGGGGGAGAAAGCGACTTTGACAGCACAACTCTTCTTT. Its protein product is CACDTVGGEKATLTAQLFF.

This clone turned up a few times. TCRdb's entry gives the protein of a much larger clone, which mismatches this DNA's translation at residue 4, likely from a read error; the protein reported here is translated from the DNA. The chain couples TRDV2 to TRDJ1; TRDD3 matches 13 bases. Germline CDR1 GEAIGNYY, CDR2 EKD. This CDR3 contains 20 residues. The CDR3 DNA is TGTGCCTGTGGCACCGTACTACTGGGGGATACGCGGGGGTACACCGATAAACTCATCTTT. It specifies CACGTVLLGDTRGYTDKLIF.

This clone is labeled medium-sized. A single base is all that separates this from a far larger clone, so a read error is likely. The chain recombines TRDV2 with TRDJ1; 8 bases are shared with TRDD3. The CDR3 runs to 17 residues. The trim removed 1 base at V and 1 base at J, leaving 10 bases unmatched. CDR1 GEAIGNYY and CDR2 EKD come from the germline V gene. The CDR3 region has the DNA TGTGCCTGTGACACAGCGGGGGATATAAGGTCCACCGATAAACTCATCTTT. The encoded protein is CACDTAGDIRSTDKLIF.

By its share, this clone is medium-sized. The chain uses TRDV2 and TRDJ1; 7 positions agree with TRDD2. Losses at the gene ends were 4 bases for V and 0 bases for J; bases not matched to a gene: 19. The CDR3 sequence is 19 residues long. Germline assignment: CDR1 GEAIGNYY and CDR2 EKD. This chain's CDR3 is CACEDLSYLRRENTDKLIF. As DNA, the CDR3 is TGTGCCTGTGAAGACCTTTCCTACCTCCGAAGGGAGAACACCGATAAACTCATCTTT.

A note on this clone: TCRdb's listed protein matches a much larger clone and diverges from this DNA's translation at residue 8, likely through a read error; the protein shown comes from the DNA. The rearrangement uses TRDV2 and TRDJ3; TRDD3 aligns across 8 bases. The CDR3 is made up of 22 amino acids. Trimming took 1 base from V and 1 from J; bases not matched to a gene: 17. The V gene's germline CDR1 is GEAIGNYY and CDR2 EKD. The CDR3 nucleotides are TGTGCCTGTGACACGGTTGAATGTACTGGGGGTGCCGCGTCCTGGGACACCCGACAGATGTTTTTC. It codes for CACDTVECTGGAASWDTRQMFF.

This clone is labeled medium-sized. The genes are TRDV2 and TRDJ1; 10 nucleotides align to TRDD3. Germline V gene data show CDR1 as GEAIGNYY and CDR2 as EKD. The CDR3 totals 16 residues. V lost 3 bases, J lost 1 base, and 7 bases stayed unmatched. The chain's CDR3 is CACDALLGDSTDKLIF. CDR3 coding DNA: TGTGCCTGTGACGCCTTACTGGGGGATTCCACCGATAAACTCATCTTT.

The genes are TRDV1 and TRDJ1; D might be TRDD3 (9 bases). The CDR3 covers 19 residues. V was shortened by 6 bases and J by 0 bases, with 26 bases between the two germline ends. Germline CDR1 reads TSWWSYY; CDR2 reads QGS. The CDR3 DNA is TGTGCTCTTGGCTTCCTACGCTGGGGGATGAGGCCCTACACCGATAAACTCATCTTT. It codes for CALGFLRWGMRPYTDKLIF.

Points on this clone: A far more abundant clone sits one base away, making this likely a read error. This CDR3 is also generated by other DNA sequences in the sample. V usage is TRDV2 and J usage is TRDJ1; D unresolved. V lost 0 bases, J lost 10 bases, and 20 bases lay in between. Looked up from germline, CDR1 is GEAIGNYY and CDR2 is EKD. The CDR3 runs to 15 residues. The CDR3 region is CACDTVGDIGESLIF. In nucleotides, the CDR3 is TGTGCCTGTGACACCGTTGGAGATATAGGAGAGTCACTCATCTTT.

This clone has more than one count but fewer than ten. TCRdb pairs this DNA with a much larger clone's protein that differs at residue 3, likely a read error; the protein shown was translated from the DNA. V usage is TRDV2 and J usage is TRDJ1; 9 nucleotides agree with TRDD3. CDR3 size: 17 residues. The germline gives CDR1 GEAIGNYY, CDR2 EKD. The CDR3 bases are TGTGCCTATGACGGACTGGGGGACCTTCTTAACACCGATAAACTCATCTTT. Encoded protein: CAYDGLGDLLNTDKLIF.

There are many counts of this clone. A read error is likely here: a far larger clone is one base away. The rearrangement joins TRDV2 to TRDJ1; no clear D gene. The length of the CDR3 is 15 residues. Trimming took 0 bases from V and 3 from J, leaving 13 bases between them. Germline lookup yields CDR1 GEAIGNYY and CDR2 EKD. CDR3 nucleotides: TGTGCCTGTGACACCCTATCCGGTTACGCCGATAAACTCATCTTT. Its translation: CACDTLSGYADKLIF.

The genes are TRDV2 and TRDJ1; possible D gene TRDD3, 6 bases. The CDR3 is made up of 16 amino acids. Germline CDR1 is GEAIGNYY and CDR2 is EKD. The ends were cut back, 2 bases at V and 3 bases at J, with 18 bases in the middle. As DNA, the CDR3 is TGTGCCTGTGACAAAGTGGGGGCCCCCGTACCCGATAAACTCATCTTT. This translates into CACDKVGAPVPDKLIF.

This clone was counted at least ten times. A much larger clone lies one base from this, so it may be a read error. The chain employs TRDV2 and TRDJ1; 12 bases are shared with TRDD3. The length of the CDR3 is 19 residues. The germline gives CDR1 GEAIGNYY, CDR2 EKD. The CDR3 sequence: CACDTLFTGGYLYTDRLIF. CDR3 in DNA: TGTGCCTGTGACACCCTATTTACTGGGGGATACTTGTACACCGATAGACTCATCTTT.

The chain uses TRDV2 and TRDJ1, with a tentative D call TRDD3 (5 bases). The CDR3 loop spans 16 amino acids. V was pared by 4 bases and J by 0 bases, with 17 bases between. CDR1 is GEAIGNYY, CDR2 EKD, per germline. CDR3 protein: CACDELGDDYTDKLIF. The CDR3 DNA reads as TGTGCCTGTGATGAGCTGGGAGATGATTACACCGATAAACTCATCTTT.

Of note for this clone: A far more abundant clone sits one base away, making this likely a read error. The same CDR3 also results from other DNA sequences found in this sample. This chain uses TRDV2 with TRDJ1; D is perhaps TRDD3 (5 bases). Trimming removed 1 base at V and 0 bases at J, with 17 bases between. CDR1 and CDR2 (germline): GEAIGNYY, EKD. The CDR3 contains 17 residues. This CDR3 reads CACDTVGVGLYTDKLIF. In nucleotides, the CDR3 is TGTGCCTGTGACACAGTTGGGGTCGGATTATACACCGATAAACTCATCTTT.

In its sample, this clone is large. Other DNA sequences in this sample translate to the same CDR3. The chain employs TRDV2 and TRDJ1; 8 bases fit TRDD3. V trimming: 0 bases; J trimming: 0 bases; junction bases outside the gene matches: 11. The CDR3 has 18 residues. From germline, CDR1 is GEAIGNYY and CDR2 EKD. The CDR3 is CACDTVLGVPLYTDKLIF. DNA for the CDR3: TGTGCCTGTGACACCGTACTGGGGGTCCCCCTCTACACCGATAAACTCATCTTT.

The chain uses TRDV2 and TRDJ1, with TRDD3 matching over 9 bases. The CDR3 extends over 17 amino acids. Germline lookup yields CDR1 GEAIGNYY and CDR2 EKD. The V segment lost 3 bases and the J segment 0 bases; nucleotides outside the gene matches: 10. This chain's CDR3 is CACDLLGDLLNTDKLIF. DNA for the CDR3: TGTGCCTGTGACTTACTGGGGGACCTTCTTAACACCGATAAACTCATCTTT.

This clone has more than one count but fewer than ten. The protein given by TCRdb reflects a much larger clone and differs at residue 6 from this DNA's translation, likely from a read error; the protein shown is the DNA's translation. The genes are TRDV2 and TRDJ1; the D is unclear. The CDR3 has 15 residues. Germline CDR1 and CDR2: GEAIGNYY and EKD. V lost 1 base, J lost 0 bases, and 11 bases lay in between. CDR3 sequence: CACDTSVVNTDKLIF. The CDR3 DNA reads TGTGCCTGTGACACGTCGGTGGTTAACACCGATAAACTCATCTTT.

This clone occurred a few times. TCRdb's listed protein matches a much larger clone and diverges from this DNA's translation at residue 5, likely through a read error; the protein shown comes from the DNA. This sequence joins TRDV2 and TRDJ1; 8 nucleotides line up with TRDD3. The CDR3 is 19 amino acids. Germline V lookup: CDR1 GEAIGNYY, CDR2 EKD. Trimming cost V 1 base and J 3 bases; bases outside gene matches: 18. This chain's CDR3 is CACDTIPNSGDRVADKLIF. The CDR3 DNA sequence: TGTGCCTGTGACACTATTCCGAACTCGGGGGATAGGGTCGCCGATAAACTCATCTTT.

On this clone: The TCRdb protein, from a much larger clone, departs from this DNA's translation at residue 3, likely by read error; the protein shown derives from the DNA. The rearrangement joins TRDV2 to TRDJ1; 11 nucleotides match TRDD3. The CDR3 has 18 residues. From germline, CDR1 is GEAIGNYY and CDR2 EKD. As DNA, the CDR3 is TGTGCCCGTGACAGTGTACTGGGGGATAAGGGGGACACCGATAAACTCATCTTT. Protein sequence: CARDSVLGDKGDTDKLIF.

In its sample, this clone was seen a few times. This likely came from a read error, as a far larger clone is one base away. The V gene is TRDV2, the J gene TRDJ1, with 12 nucleotides matching TRDD3. Germline CDR1 and CDR2: GEAIGNYY and EKD. The CDR3 sequence is 20 residues long. As DNA, the CDR3 is TGTGCCTGTGACACGATCAATACTGGGGGATACCACCTGTACACCGATAAACCCATCTTT. Translated, it gives CACDTINTGGYHLYTDKPIF.

A remark on this clone: TCRdb has a much larger clone's protein, which differs at residue 3 from the translation of this DNA, likely because of a read error; what is shown is the protein translated from the DNA. The chain carries TRDV2 and TRDJ1; the D gene is possibly TRDD3 (6 bases). Trimming stripped 9 bases from V and 5 bases from J, with 21 bases between. The CDR3 sequence is 14 residues long. Germline lookup yields CDR1 GEAIGNYY and CDR2 EKD. CDR3 nucleotide sequence: TGTGCCCGTGTCGGGCTGGGGAAGGAGGATAAACTCATCTTT. Amino acids: CARVGLGKEDKLIF.

A note on this clone: TCRdb's protein, taken from a much larger clone, differs from this DNA's translation at residue 10, likely owing to a read error; the protein displayed comes from the DNA. The rearrangement links TRDV2 to TRDJ1; D is perhaps TRDD3 (6 bases). V was trimmed by 0 bases and J by 0 bases, leaving 19 bases between them. CDR1 GEAIGNYY and CDR2 EKD come from the germline V gene. CDR3 length equals 18 residues. CDR3 loop: CACDTVSTGRYDTDKLIF. The CDR3 nucleotides read TGTGCCTGTGACACCGTTTCGACTGGGAGATACGACACCGATAAACTCATCTTT.

In the case of this clone: TCRdb's listed protein matches a much larger clone and diverges from this DNA's translation at residue 12, likely through a read error; the protein shown comes from the DNA. The rearrangement uses TRDV2 and TRDJ1, with 13 bases lining up with TRDD3. CDR3 length: 15 amino acids. Germline V gene lookup returns CDR1 GEAIGNYY and CDR2 EKD. Trimming removed 2 bases from V and 10 bases from J; junction bases left unmatched: 9. CDR3 residues: CACDILLGDTERLIF. CDR3 DNA: TGTGCCTGTGACATTTTACTGGGGGATACGGAGAGACTCATCTTT.

V is TRDV2 and J is TRDJ1, with TRDD3 matching over 8 bases. CDR1 and CDR2 from the germline V gene are GEAIGNYY and EKD. The V gene end was trimmed by 1 base and the J gene end by 1 base; junction bases not matched to a gene: 13. The CDR3 loop spans 18 amino acids. Written as DNA, the CDR3 is TGTGCCTGTGACACAGTCTCCTACGTGGGGGATTCCACCGATAAACTCATCTTT. Its protein product is CACDTVSYVGDSTDKLIF.

This clone qualifies as medium-sized. The chain combines TRDV2 with TRDJ1, with D perhaps matching TRDD2 (8 bases). The germline V gene encodes CDR1 GEAIGNYY and CDR2 EKD. The V end was cut by 1 base, the J end by 0 bases, with 32 bases between. The CDR3 runs to 22 residues. In DNA, the CDR3 is TGTGCCTGTGACACGGTAGGCTTCCTACATCCTGGGGGCCCCTCGTACACCGATAAACTCATCTTT. This encodes CACDTVGFLHPGGPSYTDKLIF.

With respect to this clone: The amino acid sequence in TCRdb belongs to a much larger clone and departs from this DNA's translation at residue 14, likely a sequencing read error; the sequence shown is translated from the DNA. The chain has TRDV2 and TRDJ1; tentatively, D is TRDD3 (5 bases). Germline CDR1 and CDR2: GEAIGNYY and EKD. This CDR3 region has 16 residues. The CDR3 DNA follows: TGTGCCTGTGACATCTTACTCAGGGGAACCACCGATAAACCCATCTTT. As protein: CACDILLRGTTDKPIF.